The sequence of this TCR beta chain was determined in a study of cytomegalovirus exposure and HLA in healthy donors. This clone was detected only a few times. Antigen unknown. Broader study findings: Sequencing depth roughly uniform across donors was assumed in presence/absence analyses. In a later analysis, parvovirus B19, influenza, CMV and Epstein-Barr virus appeared linked to several top co-occurrence clusters.

Both 60 Vbeta primers and 13 Jbeta primers went into the PCR. TCRdb keeps only in-frame clones here, not all; method: immunoSEQ multiplex PCR. The repertoire holds 90,000 to 110,000 clones, with 9.5% to 15% as singletons. V gave up 2 bases and J gave up 4 bases; unmatched junction bases: 9. The CDR3 consists of 16 residues. Germline V gene data show CDR1 as SEHNR and CDR2 as FQNEAQ (reference sequence). The chain couples TRBV7-9 to TRBJ1-1, with 8 bases aligning to TRBD1. Source material: PBMCs. This clonotype originated in a man aged 35 to 55 in good health and CMV-seropositive. The CDR3 DNA sequence: TGTGCCAGCAGCTTACCGAAGACAGGGGAACCCACTGAAGCTTTCTTT. It specifies CASSLPKTGEPTEAFF.